This T cell receptor beta chain was recovered during a study of OX40 agonist ivuxolimab in advanced cancers. The overall study: All patients had ivuxolimab intravenously every 2 weeks at 0.01 to 10 mg/kg.

Study results and caveats: By week 6 at 0.1 to 3.0 mg/kg, blood CD4+ and CD8+ T cells had expanded clonally.

Germline CDR1 and CDR2: SNHLY and FYNNEI. CDR3 length equals 14 residues. V dropped 5 bases and J dropped 3; count of bases not matched to a gene: 6. Assay used: immunoSEQ multiplex PCR; TCRdb lists only in-frame clones, some missing. The repertoire holds 20,000 to 30,000 clones, with roughly 80% as singletons. Details on this clone: As yet, its antigen is unknown.

The specimen comprised CD4+ or CD8+ T cells sorted from blood, sampled in a trial of the OX40 agonist ivuxolimab. This sequence joins TRBV2 and TRBJ2-7, with 8 positions matching TRBD1. The clonotype was recovered from an adult with an advanced solid tumor such as melanoma, head and neck, liver or kidney cancer. The CDR3, as DNA: TGTGCCAGCAGTCCCAGGGGGCTGATCTACGAGCAGTACTTC. Its protein product is CASSPRGLIYEQYF.